The 29 T cell receptor beta chains below were found in one sample sequenced in a study of radiotherapy plus CTLA-4 blockade in lung cancer. Sequenced by immunoSEQ multiplex PCR; TCRdb stores in-frame clones only, minus some. Counted here are about 76,000 clones, around 78% occurring once; the ten biggest clones make up 20% to 25%. Sequenced here: peripheral blood, sampled from a patient treated with radiotherapy plus ipilimumab. The source of these receptors is a human donor with non-small cell lung cancer whose response to radiotherapy plus ipilimumab could not be evaluated. Some clones in this sample may be carry-over from other donors' samples.

The chain uses TRBV5-5 and TRBJ1-4; 8 bases match TRBD1. V shed 1 base and J 7 bases; nucleotides not matched to a gene: 9. The germline CDR1 and CDR2 sequences are SGHKS and YYEKEE (reference sequence). This CDR3 is built from 16 residues. CDR3 in amino acids: CASSLPATGVGEKLFF. In DNA, the CDR3 is TGTGCCAGCAGCTTGCCCGCGACAGGGGTGGGTGAAAAACTGTTTTTT. Using reference TRBV5-5 and TRBJ1-4 for the parts outside the CDR3, the full variable domain is DAGVTQSPTHLIKTRGQQVTLRCSPISGHKSVSWYQQVLGQGPQFIFQYYEKEERGRGNFPDRFSARQFPNYSSELNVNALLLGDSALYLCASSLPATGVGEKLFFGSGTQLSVL.

This chain joins TRBV4-1 and TRBJ1-1; 8 positions agree with TRBD1. The V gene end was trimmed by 7 bases and the J gene end by 1 base; junction bases not matched to a gene: 11. Germline values: CDR1 MGHRA, CDR2 YSYEKL. CDR3 size: 16 residues. CDR3 sequence (DNA): TGCGCCAGCACTTTTGGGGCAGGGGGCCGGAACACTGAAGCTTTCTTT. It codes for CASTFGAGGRNTEAFF.

This chain joins TRBV7-2 and TRBJ2-3; unclear D gene. V was trimmed by 3 bases and J by 2 bases, leaving 12 bases between them. The CDR3 totals 15 residues. Germline V gene lookup returns CDR1 SGHTA and CDR2 FQGNSA. Written as DNA, the CDR3 is TGTGCCAGCAGCTTCGGCGGTAGCCTCACAGATACGCAGTATTTT. Residues: CASSFGGSLTDTQYF.

In this sample, this clone turned up once. The chain joins TRBV6-6 to TRBJ1-2, with a weak D call TRBD1 (6 bases). There are 15 residues in the CDR3. Germline V gene sequence: CDR1 MNHNY, CDR2 SVGAGI (reference sequence). The germline V and J ends were trimmed by 4 bases and 3 bases, with 15 bases remaining between them. The CDR3, as DNA: TGTGCCAGCAGTTCCCCTACAGGGATCCACTATGGCTACACCTTC. Amino acid sequence: CASSSPTGIHYGYTF.

A few counts support this clone. This rearrangement joins TRBV6-5 to TRBJ1-1; 9 positions match TRBD1. Germline V gene lookup returns CDR1 MNHEY and CDR2 SVGAGI. CDR3 length equals 15 residues. The J segment lost 7 bases and the V segment lost 1 base, leaving 7 bases of the junction unmatched. This CDR3 reads CASSYFGTGSDEAFF. The CDR3, as DNA: TGTGCCAGCAGTTACTTCGGGACAGGGTCCGATGAAGCTTTCTTT.

The chain uses TRBV28 and TRBJ1-2; 11 bases map to TRBD1. The CDR3 has 17 residues. Germline V CDR1 and CDR2: MDHEN, SYDVKM. V was clipped by 6 bases and J by 4 bases; unmatched bases: 13. CDR3 in amino acids: CASSRGQGAGRFYGYTF. The CDR3 nucleotides are TGTGCCAGCAGCCGCGGACAGGGGGCAGGCCGTTTCTATGGCTACACCTTC.

The V call is TRBV9, the J call TRBJ2-1; TRBD1 agrees at 8 bases. CDR3 length: 16 residues. CDR1 is SGDLS, CDR2 YYNGEE, per germline. With V trimmed by 0 bases and J by 5 bases, 7 bases remained unmatched. CDR3: CASSVGSDRAHNEQFF. The CDR3, as DNA: TGTGCCAGCAGCGTAGGGTCGGACAGGGCCCACAATGAGCAGTTCTTC.

Many counts were recorded for this clone. V and J are TRBV4-2 and TRBJ2-7; 8 bases match TRBD2. V trimming: 1 base; J trimming: 0 bases; junction bases outside the gene matches: 11. Looked up from germline, CDR1 is LGHNA and CDR2 is YNFKEQ. The CDR3 has 18 amino acids. The CDR3 loop reads CASSQGLERGRISYEQYF. CDR3 DNA sequence: TGTGCCAGCAGCCAAGGTTTGGAGCGGGGGAGAATCTCCTACGAGCAGTACTTC.

The CDR3, as DNA: TGTGCCAGCAGTTCCGACAGGAGTGCTGGGGAGCAGTACTTC. As protein: CASSSDRSAGEQYF. The chain combines TRBV6-1 with TRBJ2-7; D perhaps matches TRBD1 (6 bases). The CDR3 spans 14 residues. The germline CDR1 and CDR2 sequences are MNHNS and SASEGT. With 5 bases removed from V and 7 bases from J, the gap between germline ends came to 18 bases.

This clone occurred once. V is TRBV2 and J is TRBJ1-2, with a possible D match to TRBD1 (5 bases). Germline CDR1 SNHLY, CDR2 FYNNEI. Trimming shortened V by 11 bases and J by 8 bases, and 27 bases separated the two germline ends. This CDR3 has 15 amino acids. The CDR3 region is CACQVPRSGARGYTF. The CDR3 nucleotides read TGTGCCTGCCAGGTCCCCCGTAGTGGGGCGCGGGGCTACACCTTC. Drawing the rest from reference TRBV2 and TRBJ1-2, the complete variable domain is EPEVTQTPSHQVTQMGQEVILRCVPISNHLYFYWYRQILGQKVEFLVSFYNNEISEKSEIFDDQFSVERPDGSNFTLKIRSTKLEDSAMYFCACQVPRSGARGYTFGSGTRLTVV.

The chain links TRBV11-2 to TRBJ2-1; TRBD1 might be the D (6 bases). Germline CDR1 and CDR2: SGHAT and FQNNGV. The CDR3 covers 14 residues. Trimming shortened V by 2 bases and J by 2 bases, and 7 bases separated the two germline ends. The CDR3 reads CASSLWTAYNEQFF. DNA of the CDR3: TGTGCCAGCAGCTTATGGACAGCCTACAATGAGCAGTTCTTC.

V gene TRBV28 combines with J gene TRBJ1-1, with no clear D. Germline CDR1 reads MDHEN; CDR2 reads SYDVKM. This CDR3 region has 14 residues. V was clipped by 4 bases and J by 3 bases, with 12 bases between them. The DNA for the CDR3 is TGTGCCAGCAGTTCCGCTTCGGGGTACACTGAAGCTTTCTTT. This codes for CASSSASGYTEAFF.

Details on this clone: At the DNA level, this CDR3 is encoded by other sequences in the same sample as well. The J gene is TRBJ2-7, the V gene TRBV18; D is unresolved. Germline V lookup: CDR1 KGHSH, CDR2 LQKENI. Trimming removed 3 bases from V and 0 bases from J, with 6 bases in between. There are 13 residues in the CDR3. The CDR3 DNA sequence: TGTGCCAGCTCACCCCCCAGCTCCTACGAGCAGTACTTC. This translates into CASSPPSSYEQYF.

V is TRBV9 and J is TRBJ2-3; TRBD1 is a possible D gene (5 bases). With 3 bases removed from V and 2 bases from J, the gap between germline ends came to 13 bases. Germline CDR1 is SGDLS and CDR2 is YYNGEE. The CDR3 consists of 15 residues. The DNA for the CDR3 is TGTGCCAGCAGCGACTACACAGGCTACACAGATACGCAGTATTTT. Residues: CASSDYTGYTDTQYF. Together with reference TRBV9 and TRBJ2-3, the CDR3 gives the full variable domain: DSGVTQTPKHLITATGQRVTLRCSPRSGDLSVYWYQQSLDQGLQFLIQYYNGEERAKGNILERFSAQQFPDLHSELNLSSLELGDSALYFCASSDYTGYTDTQYFGPGTRLTVL.

The chain employs TRBV27 and TRBJ2-5; a possible D gene is TRBD1 (5 bases). Germline-derived CDR1 and CDR2 are MNHEY and SMNVEV (reference sequence). Trimming left V 0 bases short and J 5 bases short, with 19 bases between. The CDR3 spans 17 residues. The CDR3 sequence is CASSLSGAPGLGETQYF. CDR3 DNA sequence: TGTGCCAGCAGTTTATCTGGGGCTCCGGGCCTCGGGGAGACCCAGTACTTC.

The chain is built from TRBV4-1 and TRBJ1-1; D unclear. This CDR3 is 19 amino acids long. Trimming removed 1 base from V and 5 bases from J, with 26 bases in between. From germline, CDR1 is MGHRA and CDR2 YSYEKL. CDR3 amino acids: CASSQGTMGMGRPGTEAFF. In nucleotides, the CDR3 is TGCGCCAGCAGCCAAGGGACTATGGGGATGGGCCGCCCGGGAACTGAAGCTTTCTTT.

The gene calls are TRBV25-1 and TRBJ1-1, with D tentatively TRBD1 (6 bases). This CDR3 spans 15 amino acids. Germline lookup yields CDR1 MGHDK and CDR2 SYGVNS. V shed 3 bases and J shed 3 bases, with 14 bases lying between them. CDR3 protein: CASSDAGDGDTEAFF. CDR3 DNA: TGTGCCAGCAGTGATGCAGGGGATGGGGACACTGAAGCTTTCTTT.

The DNA for the CDR3 is TGTGCCAGCAGACCTAGCGGGGGGGCCTACGAGCAGTACTTC. Protein: CASRPSGGAYEQYF. This chain joins TRBV6-1 and TRBJ2-7, with TRBD2 matching over 12 bases. This CDR3 is built from 14 residues. Germline values: CDR1 MNHNS, CDR2 SASEGT. Trimming cost V 6 bases and J 2 bases; bases outside gene matches: 2.

The J gene is TRBJ2-3, the V gene TRBV6-5; no clear D. V was clipped by 6 bases and J by 1 base, with 11 bases between them. The V gene's germline CDR1 is MNHEY and CDR2 SVGAGI. This CDR3 spans 14 amino acids. This CDR3 reads CASRLGLGTDTQYF. For the CDR3, the DNA is TGTGCCAGCAGGCTAGGCCTCGGCACAGATACGCAGTATTTT.

This rearrangement joins TRBV5-5 to TRBJ2-5; D unresolved. The CDR3 length is 14 residues. In germline, CDR1 is SGHKS, CDR2 YYEKEE (reference sequence). With 4 bases removed from V and 0 bases from J, the gap between germline ends came to 10 bases. This chain's CDR3 is CASSNLQHQETQYF. Here the CDR3 DNA reads TGTGCCAGCAGCAACCTACAGCACCAAGAGACCCAGTACTTC.

The rearrangement joins TRBV7-2 to TRBJ2-5; tentative D call: TRBD1 (5 bases). This CDR3 contains 15 residues. Trimming removed 5 bases from V and 2 bases from J, with 15 bases in between. Germline CDR1 and CDR2: SGHTA and FQGNSA. The CDR3 coding sequence is TGTGCCAGCAGCCCAGGGATTTTCAGACAAGAGACCCAGTACTTC. Its protein product is CASSPGIFRQETQYF.

V usage is TRBV29-1 and J usage is TRBJ1-3; D gene unclear. Trimming pared 0 bases from V and 10 bases from J, leaving 13 bases between. The germline V gene has CDR1 SQVTM and CDR2 ANQGSEA. The CDR3 consists of 13 residues. The CDR3 is CSVEDPYAGTIYF. The CDR3 bases are TGCAGCGTTGAAGACCCTTATGCCGGGACCATATATTTT.

This clone has a single count. The chain uses TRBV4-2 and TRBJ2-7; TRBD1 matches at 11 bases. V dropped 4 bases and J dropped 0; count of bases not matched to a gene: 11. CDR3 length: 18 residues. CDR1 LGHNA and CDR2 YNFKEQ come from the germline V gene. The CDR3 DNA reads TGTGCCAGCAGCCGAGGGACAGGGGGAGGTTCCTTCTCCTACGAGCAGTACTTC. Protein sequence: CASSRGTGGGSFSYEQYF.

The CDR3 is CASSYRRLAGHEQYF. The CDR3 coding sequence is TGTGCCAGCAGTTACCGTAGACTAGCGGGCCACGAGCAGTACTTC. V and J are TRBV6-5 and TRBJ2-7; TRBD2 matches at 10 bases. This CDR3 comprises 15 residues. V shed 2 bases and J 5 bases; nucleotides not matched to a gene: 6. CDR1 MNHEY and CDR2 SVGAGI come from the germline V gene.

The count of this clone is one. The chain employs TRBV23-1 and TRBJ1-1; D gene uncertain. TRBV23-1 is recorded as an ORF, its role being uncertain. The length of the CDR3 is 14 residues. The V gene lost 0 bases and the J gene lost 0 bases, with 5 bases spanning the gap. CDR3 residues: CASSQSELNTEAFF. The CDR3 DNA follows: TGCGCCAGCAGTCAATCCGAGTTGAACACTGAAGCTTTCTTT.

This clone was found once. This chain links TRBV6-1 with TRBJ1-1; D is uncertain. The V and J ends lost 3 bases and 0 bases respectively, with 8 bases between them. The CDR3 sequence is 14 residues long. The germline gives CDR1 MNHNS, CDR2 SASEGT. This CDR3 reads CASSEGSLNTEAFF. The CDR3 DNA reads as TGTGCCAGCAGTGAGGGCAGTTTGAACACTGAAGCTTTCTTT.

The genes are TRBV5-1 and TRBJ1-6; TRBD1 agrees at 9 bases. With V trimmed by 4 bases and J by 10 bases, 12 bases remained unmatched. The CDR3 contains 16 residues. CDR1 is SGHRS, CDR2 YFSETQ, per germline. CDR3 DNA sequence: TGCGCCAGCAGCCACCGGACAGGGGAGCTAGTCTCACCCCTCCACTTT. Translated: CASSHRTGELVSPLHF.

This clone was seen a few times. This sequence joins TRBV27 and TRBJ1-5; perhaps TRBD1 as D (6 bases). V was pared by 5 bases and J by 7 bases, with 18 bases between. The CDR3 is 15 residues long. Germline V gene data show CDR1 as MNHEY and CDR2 as SMNVEV (reference sequence). The CDR3 reads CASSPIGGGGQPQHF. CDR3 DNA: TGTGCCAGCAGTCCAATTGGGGGGGGCGGCCAGCCCCAGCATTTT.

This clone was counted once. The chain joins TRBV5-4 to TRBJ2-5; D uncertain. V was pared by 3 bases and J by 2 bases, with 14 bases between. The CDR3 consists of 15 residues. From germline, CDR1 is SGHNT and CDR2 YYREEE (reference sequence). For the CDR3, the DNA is TGTGCCAGCAGCTCCCCCGCGGCCCCGCAAGAGACCCAGTACTTC. Translating it yields CASSSPAAPQETQYF.